These 20 T cell receptor beta chains originate from one sample sequenced in a study of T cell responses to AZD1222 COVID-19 vaccine. Measured with immunoSEQ multiplex PCR; TCRdb has only the in-frame clones, and not every one. In the table there are 90,000 to 100,000 clones, approximately 90% of which are singletons. Sequencing was performed on peripheral blood, taken on day 0 of AZD1222 vaccination. These receptors originate from an adult in good health.

This chain uses TRBV29-1 with TRBJ1-1; D is unclear. Looked up from germline, CDR1 is SQVTM and CDR2 is ANQGSEA. The CDR3 is 11 residues long. V was clipped by 2 bases and J by 8 bases, with 9 bases between them. This CDR3 reads CSVEQAREAFF. The DNA of the CDR3 is TGCAGCGTTGAACAAGCCAGAGAAGCTTTCTTT. Supplemented by reference TRBV29-1 and TRBJ1-1, the full variable domain reads SAVISQKPSRDICQRGTSLTIQCQVDSQVTMMFWYRQQPGQSLTLIATANQGSEATYESGFVIDKFPISRPNLTFSTLTVSNMSPEDSSIYLCSVEQAREAFFGQGTRLTVV.

This chain uses TRBV2 with TRBJ1-1, with a weak D call TRBD1 (5 bases). Trimming removed 5 bases from V and 6 bases from J, with 22 bases in between. The CDR3 sequence is 16 residues long. Per germline, CDR1 SNHLY and CDR2 FYNNEI. The CDR3 spells CASSPPPRDGASEAFF. The DNA of the CDR3 is TGTGCCAGCAGTCCCCCCCCTAGGGACGGTGCGTCTGAAGCTTTCTTT.

This chain uses TRBV6-1 with TRBJ2-2; 10 bases are shared with TRBD2. V was clipped by 2 bases and J by 6 bases; unmatched bases: 6. The CDR3 totals 16 residues. CDR1 is MNHNS, CDR2 SASEGT, per germline. CDR3: CASSERSGRDPGELFF. CDR3 nucleotide sequence: TGTGCCAGCAGTGAAAGGAGCGGGAGGGATCCCGGGGAGCTGTTTTTT.

V and J are TRBV18 and TRBJ2-7; D gene uncertain. Germline V CDR1 and CDR2: KGHSH, LQKENI. V lost 2 bases and J lost 0, with 5 bases in between. This CDR3 contains 13 residues. The CDR3 bases are TGTGCCAGCTCACCAGTGAGCTCCTACGAGCAGTACTTC. It yields the protein CASSPVSSYEQYF. Drawing the rest from reference TRBV18 and TRBJ2-7, the complete variable domain is NAGVMQNPRHLVRRRGQEARLRCSPMKGHSHVYWYRQLPEEGLKFMVYLQKENIIDESGMPKERFSAEFPKEGPSILRIQQVVRGDSAAYFCASSPVSSYEQYFGPGTRLTVT.

This chain links TRBV9 with TRBJ2-2; no definite D call. Trimming took 0 bases from V and 7 from J, leaving 4 bases between them. CDR3 length: 12 residues. CDR1 is SGDLS, CDR2 YYNGEE, per germline. The CDR3 region is CASSVEVGELFF. The CDR3 DNA sequence: TGTGCCAGCAGCGTAGAGGTCGGGGAGCTGTTTTTT.

This chain joins TRBV5-1 and TRBJ2-3, with TRBD2 matching 10 bases. There are 17 residues in the CDR3. V shed 0 bases, J shed 4 bases, and the junction held 8 bases outside the gene matches. From germline, CDR1 is SGHRS and CDR2 YFSETQ. This CDR3 is CASSLALASGSADTQYF. CDR3 DNA sequence: TGCGCCAGCAGCTTGGCCCTAGCTAGCGGGAGTGCAGATACGCAGTATTTT.

This rearrangement joins TRBV6-1 to TRBJ1-2, with TRBD1 identical over 8 bases. This CDR3 region has 15 residues. V shed 2 bases, J shed 7 bases, and the junction held 9 bases outside the gene matches. The germline CDR1 and CDR2 sequences are MNHNS and SASEGT. DNA of the CDR3: TGTGCCAGCAGTGAAACAACAGGGGGTATTCTTGGCTACACCTTC. Its translation is CASSETTGGILGYTF.

The J gene is TRBJ2-5, the V gene TRBV4-1, with D hard to call. The length of the CDR3 is 15 residues. Germline CDR1 reads MGHRA; CDR2 reads YSYEKL. V was trimmed by 1 base and J by 0 bases, leaving 9 bases between them. CDR3 protein: CASSQVGVHQETQYF. CDR3 nucleotide sequence: TGCGCCAGCAGCCAAGTAGGCGTCCACCAAGAGACCCAGTACTTC.

The gene calls are TRBV20-1 and TRBJ2-5; 9 nucleotides agree with TRBD2. CDR3 length: 16 residues. The ends lost 3 bases at V and 1 base at J; junction bases unmatched: 9. CDR1 DFQATT and CDR2 SNEGSKA come from the germline V gene (reference sequence). In DNA form, the CDR3 reads TGCAGTGCTAGTCTAGATAGCGGGAGTTTCCAAGAGACCCAGTACTTC. Protein product: CSASLDSGSFQETQYF.

The chain has TRBV3-1 (or the pseudogene TRBV3-2) and TRBJ1-1; TRBD1 matches at 8 bases. Germline CDR1 reads LGHDT; CDR2 reads YNNKEL (reference sequence). V lost 5 bases to trimming and J lost 5 bases; unmatched junction nucleotides: 13. The CDR3 has 16 residues. The CDR3 spells CASSSLDRGGGTEAFF. DNA for the CDR3: TGTGCCAGCAGCTCTCTTGACAGGGGAGGTGGGACTGAAGCTTTCTTT.

The chain couples TRBV19 to TRBJ1-1, with a tentative D call TRBD1 (5 bases). The germline V and J ends were trimmed by 2 bases and 4 bases, with 8 bases remaining between them. The V gene's germline CDR1 is LNHDA and CDR2 SQIVND (reference sequence). This CDR3 is built from 13 residues. CDR3: CASSIKGPTEAFF. The CDR3 nucleotides read TGTGCCAGTAGTATAAAGGGGCCCACTGAAGCTTTCTTT.

This clone is a singleton in its sample. The chain is built from TRBV29-1 and TRBJ1-1, with D possibly matching TRBD1 (5 bases). Per germline, CDR1 SQVTM and CDR2 ANQGSEA. V was shortened by 0 bases and J by 1 base, with 6 bases between the two germline ends. CDR3 length: 13 residues. The CDR3 DNA reads as TGCAGCGTTGAAGATGGGGGGAACACTGAAGCTTTCTTT. Amino acids: CSVEDGGNTEAFF.

The chain employs TRBV24-1 and TRBJ2-3; weak D call: TRBD2 (6 bases). From germline, CDR1 is KGHDR and CDR2 SFDVKD. V lost 1 base and J lost 2, with 12 bases in between. This CDR3 region has 16 residues. The CDR3 DNA reads as TGTGCCACCAGTGATTTCTCGGGACTTGTCACAGATACGCAGTATTTT. Translated: CATSDFSGLVTDTQYF.

The rearrangement links TRBV9 to TRBJ2-5; 13 nucleotides line up with TRBD2. V lost 2 bases and J lost 5; bases outside the gene matches: 6. CDR3 size: 16 residues. Germline CDR1 reads SGDLS; CDR2 reads YYNGEE. The CDR3 spells CASSVGLAGDGETQYF. The CDR3 region has the DNA TGTGCCAGCAGCGTCGGACTAGCGGGAGACGGCGAGACCCAGTACTTC.

The V call is TRBV11-1, the J call TRBJ2-7; 12 nucleotides line up with TRBD1. With V trimmed by 5 bases and J by 7 bases, 9 bases remained unmatched. Germline-derived CDR1 and CDR2 are SGHAT and FQDESV (reference sequence). This CDR3 is 15 amino acids long. The DNA of the CDR3 is TGTGCCAGCAGCCGACTGGGACAGGGGGCAGGGGAGCAGTACTTC. Its translation: CASSRLGQGAGEQYF.

The V call is TRBV6-5, the J call TRBJ2-2, with 9 nucleotides matching TRBD1. The CDR3 length is 16 residues. Germline CDR1 reads MNHEY; CDR2 reads SVGAGI. Trimming removed 4 bases from V and 6 bases from J; junction bases left unmatched: 9. The CDR3 region is CASSSGTGSYPGELFF. CDR3 DNA: TGTGCCAGCAGTTCCGGGACAGGGAGTTACCCCGGGGAGCTGTTTTTT.

The chain recombines TRBV6-6 with TRBJ1-2, with 9 bases aligning to TRBD1. The junction had 8 bases not matched to a gene; V was cut back by 7 bases and J by 2 bases. Germline assignment: CDR1 MNHNY and CDR2 SVGAGI (reference sequence). CDR3 length equals 15 residues. The CDR3 loop reads CASNPDRGKNYGYTF. The CDR3 nucleotides are TGTGCCAGCAACCCGGACAGGGGAAAGAACTATGGCTACACCTTC.

V and J are TRBV12-5 and TRBJ2-1; TRBD2 agrees at 12 bases. Germline-derived CDR1 and CDR2 are LGHNT and FRNRAP. Trimming removed 3 bases from V and 6 bases from J; junction bases left unmatched: 6. This CDR3 region has 16 residues. CDR3 DNA: TGTGCTAGTGGTTTACCGGGACTAGCGGGTTCCAATGAGCAGTTCTTC. It yields the protein CASGLPGLAGSNEQFF.

The chain combines TRBV9 with TRBJ1-2; the match to TRBD1 covers 8 bases. Germline-derived CDR1 and CDR2 are SGDLS and YYNGEE. This CDR3 has 15 residues. V shed 2 bases, J shed 5 bases, and the junction held 8 bases outside the gene matches. The CDR3 reads CASSVFGGTGYGYTF. CDR3 bases: TGTGCCAGCAGCGTGTTCGGTGGGACAGGATATGGCTACACCTTC.

V usage is TRBV30 and J usage is TRBJ1-5; no firm D call. Trimming shortened V by 2 bases and J by 2 bases, and 7 bases separated the two germline ends. Germline V gene data show CDR1 as GTSNPN and CDR2 as SVGIG (reference sequence). The CDR3 spans 13 residues. This chain's CDR3 is CAWSSQGNQPQHF. The CDR3 DNA sequence: TGTGCCTGGAGTTCCCAGGGCAATCAGCCCCAGCATTTT.